This T cell receptor (beta chain) was obtained from a study of cytomegalovirus exposure and HLA in healthy donors. Broader study findings: The study recorded 164 TCR beta chains that were cytomegalovirus-associated.

As to this clone: Its specificity is not known.

V gave up 2 bases and J gave up 0 bases, with 7 bases separating them. Germline V lookup: CDR1 KGHSH, CDR2 LQKENI. The CDR3 extends over 15 amino acids. Primers for the PCR totalled 60 Vbeta and 13 Jbeta. As originally analysed: Unique TCR beta chains numbered about 72 million in a later analysis, with roughly 11 million shared. Method: immunoSEQ multiplex PCR; TCRdb's copy keeps in-frame clones and lacks some. That table is the source of V, J and clone size, and D and trimming were worked out from the DNA. The sample shows over 80,000 clones, approximately 75% of them seen only once. The TCR sequence derives from a woman aged 70 to 79 in good health and CMV-seropositive. The chain employs TRBV18 and TRBJ2-2; D unresolved. The sequencing sample was made of PBMCs. Written as DNA, the CDR3 is TGTGCCAGCTCACCAATTGACACGAACACCGGGGAGCTGTTTTTT. Translation gives CASSPIDTNTGELFF.